This entry describes one T cell receptor beta chain. The specificity of this receptor is unknown. Per-nucleotide qualities are absent, and no much larger clonotype sits a single base away. Collaborating institutions collected whole blood in K2EDTA tubes following their own protocols. For TCRbeta analysis, collaborators shipped samples as frozen whole blood, isolated PBMCs, or DNA extracted from either of those sample types. This sample was taken from a study of blood T cell repertoires in COVID-19 (dated by TCRdb to about 2020). Turning to the overall study: Samples covering the acute and convalescent phases of COVID-19 were provided by collaborators in the United States, Italy and Spain. Where available, HLA class I and class II types were obtained from metadata supplied by the sample provider rather than from assay-based typing. The repertoires were released in a freely available public database meant as a resource for research on the immune response to SARS-CoV-2. The material from the prospective study consisted of cDNA or gDNA derived from T cells, B-cell-depleted T cells, or PBMCs. Deeply sampled blood TCRbeta repertoires from subjects exposed to, actively infected with, or recovered from COVID-19 were included in the dataset. Samples came from the ongoing ImmuneRACE study (first 160 participants) plus 1,254 subjects from 6 global collaborators. A de-identified subject ID, COVID-19 status, age in years and sex were almost always included in the sample metadata. What the work shows at the level of the full study, not this receptor alone: The amount of clinical and demographic metadata varied by source and participant and was provided uncurated.

From the cysteine up to the phenylalanine, the CDR3 has a length of 14 residues. Here the CDR3 DNA is all that survives: 42 bases in frame from base 1. Sequences MNHNY (CDR1) and SVGAGI (CDR2) are obtained from the germline V gene (reference sequence). V ends up 7 bases short and J 11 bases short, with an unmatched junction base count of 11. TCRbeta CDR3 regions were amplified from genomic DNA by means of the immunoSEQ Assay, a bias-controlled multiplex PCR. In the paper's pipeline: The number of nucleated cells in each sample was estimated by amplification of reference gene primers within the assay. Sequence reads were collapsed and filtered to measure the absolute abundance of every unique TCRbeta CDR3 rearrangement. Productive Simpson clonality was computed per sample as the square root of Simpson's diversity index over productive rearrangements. The source is immuneACCESS, and TCRdb retained only in-frame sequences with V and J called. Part of the clones is not carried over; for the studies checked, unresolved V genes explain less than half of this, and the remainder is unexplained. The DNA gave D and trimming, while V, J and clone size come from that table. The sample has 65,000 to 80,000 clones on record, roughly 88% of them singletons. In total, the top ten clones hold less than 3% of the sample.

Here the chain combines TRBV6-6 and TRBJ2-3; 11 central nucleotides agree with TRBD1. Material: peripheral blood. The origin of this receptor is a man between 65 and 85 years old with active or convalescent COVID-19. The DNA is TGTGCCAGCAAACTGGACAGGGGGCGCGGTAAGCAGTATTTT. Its protein product is CASKLDRGRGKQYF.